The clone carrying this T cell receptor (beta chain) was detected only a few times. What it binds is unknown. Germline loops: CDR1 MNHEY, CDR2 SMNVEV (reference sequence). V gave up 6 bases and J gave up 6 bases, with 15 bases separating them. The CDR3 length is 14 residues. This record comes from a study of T cell repertoires in cytomegalovirus infection. Study-level information: Shared public TCR beta signatures pointed to both CMV infection and a matching HLA type. Notes on the study in general: Dominating the ex vivo response were HLA-C-restricted CMV-specific TCR beta clonotypes. Accumulated public TCR beta family frequency recognized individuals carrying CMV together with the relevant HLA.

TCRdb analysed the reads with MiXCR anew, one entry per CDR3 protein. This table has about 830,000 distinct CDR3 sequences, about 31% appearing once. Material: cultured CD8+ T cells from PBMCs, obtained from culture after CMV antigen stimulation. The receptor was derived from a human donor in good health (CMV status not recorded). Some clones in this sample may be carry-over from other donors' samples. V gene TRBV27 combines with J gene TRBJ2-1, with a possible D match to TRBD1 (5 bases). CDR3 sequence: CASSQGSRPNEQFF. CDR3 in DNA: TGTGCCAGCAGCCAGGGTTCTAGGCCCAATGAGCAGTTCTTC.